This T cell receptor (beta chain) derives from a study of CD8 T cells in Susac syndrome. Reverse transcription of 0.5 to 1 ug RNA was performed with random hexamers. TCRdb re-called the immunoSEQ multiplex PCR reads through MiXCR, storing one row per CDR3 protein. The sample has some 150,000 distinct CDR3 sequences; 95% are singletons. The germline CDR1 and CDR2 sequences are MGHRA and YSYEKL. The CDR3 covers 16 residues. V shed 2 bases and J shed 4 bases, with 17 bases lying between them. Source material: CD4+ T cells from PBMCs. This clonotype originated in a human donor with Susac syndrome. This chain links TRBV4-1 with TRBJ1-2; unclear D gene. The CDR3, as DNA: TGCGCCAGCAGCCAATCTTTGGGAGGGTATGGCTATGGCTACACCTTC. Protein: CASSQSLGGYGYGYTF.